This is a list of T cell receptor beta chains from one sample in a study of breast tumors, draining lymph nodes, adjacent tissues. Each CDR3 protein gets one entry after TCRdb re-called the multiplex PCR reads with MiXCR. The sample lists about 200,000 distinct CDR3 sequences; roughly a third were seen once. Input material: axillary lymph node tissue. The receptors stem from a female donor with breast cancer. Some clones in this sample may be carry-over from other donors' samples. The CDR3 runs from the conserved cysteine through the conserved F or W. D genes are given only for firm matches. Some rows mark clone size as missing; the rest say once, few, many or name a class of expanded clone.

V gene,CDR3 length,J gene,D gene,clone size,CDR3 DNA,CDR3 protein
TRBV12-3/TRBV12-4,13,TRBJ1-5,NA,many,TGTGCCAGCAACGGACAGATAAATCAGCCCCAGCATTTT,CASNGQINQPQHF
TRBV5-1,13,TRBJ2-5,TRBD2,many,TGCGCCAGCTCCCCTAGCGGCCAAGAGACCCAGTACTTC,CASSPSGQETQYF
TRBV5-8,14,TRBJ1-2,NA,many,TGTGCCAGCAGCTCTGGACTGCCAGCGCATGGCTACACCTTC,CASSSGLPAHGYTF
TRBV12-3/TRBV12-4,16,TRBJ1-1,TRBD1,NA,TGTGCCAGCAGTTTTCGGACAGGCGTACTGGGCACTGAAGCTTTCTTT,CASSFRTGVLGTEAFF
TRBV6-6,15,TRBJ2-7,NA,NA,TGTGCCAGCAGTAGCCGACAGGTTGGCTCCTACGAGCAGTACTTC,CASSSRQVGSYEQYF
TRBV28,17,TRBJ2-3,NA,NA,TGTGCCAGCAGTTCGCACCGGGGCCGAGGGGAGACAGATACGCAGTATTTT,CASSSHRGRGETDTQYF
TRBV20-1,16,TRBJ2-7,TRBD2,many,TGCAGTGCTACGCCCCTAGCGGGGGACAGCTCCTACGAGCAGTACTTC,CSATPLAGDSSYEQYF
TRBV4-2,17,TRBJ2-1,TRBD2,NA,TGTGCCAGCAGCCAAGAGGCCCAGCGGGGGGTATACAATGAGCAGTTCTTC,CASSQEAQRGVYNEQFF
TRBV5-5,15,TRBJ2-5,NA,many,TGTGCCAGCAGCTTGGGTGGCCCGAGGGCAGAGACCCAGTACTTC,CASSLGGPRAETQYF
TRBV10-2,18,TRBJ2-1,TRBD2,many,TGCGCCAGCAGACGGACTAGCGGGAGGGAAGTCATGGACAATGAGCAGTTCTTC,CASRRTSGREVMDNEQFF
TRBV7-6,13,TRBJ1-4,NA,NA,TGTGCTCGGGGCCTCTTCAAGCCTGAAAAACTGTTTTTT,CARGLFKPEKLFF